This T cell receptor (beta chain) originates from a study of T cell responses to AZD1222 COVID-19 vaccine. Across the study: Whether given at about 4 or about 12 weeks, second doses were pooled. Overall study results and limits: Unmutated regions of variants are reportedly targeted by nearly half of spike-specific TCRs. Baseline testing showed seropositivity in only a handful of AZD1222 recipients. Clonal diversity was possibly underestimated, and the donors were mostly white British, with more females.

A remark on this clone: Its target is unknown.

The ends were cut back, 8 bases at V and 6 bases at J, with 20 bases in the middle. This CDR3 contains 15 residues. Germline CDR1 is MDHEN and CDR2 is SYDVKM. Assay: immunoSEQ multiplex PCR; the TCRdb copy retains only in-frame clones and omits some. The data hold 240,000 or so clones, with just over 90% observed a single time. The material was peripheral blood, obtained on day 0 of AZD1222 vaccination. This chain uses TRBV28 with TRBJ1-5, with D maybe TRBD1 (6 bases). This receptor was taken from an adult in good health. CDR3 amino acids: CASGDGGARGQPQHF. The CDR3 bases are TGTGCCAGCGGTGATGGGGGGGCTCGGGGTCAGCCCCAGCATTTT. The complete variable domain, with remaining parts taken from reference TRBV28 and TRBJ1-5, reads DVKVTQSSRYLVKRTGEKVFLECVQDMDHENMFWYRQDPGLGLRLIYFSYDVKMKEKGDIPEGYSVSREKKERFSLILESASTNQTSMYLCASGDGGARGQPQHFGDGTRLSIL.